These 2 T cell receptor beta chains were all obtained from the same sample, sequenced in a study of cytomegalovirus exposure and HLA in healthy donors. The PCR employed 60 Vbeta primers together with 13 Jbeta primers. Data came from immunoSEQ multiplex PCR; TCRdb stores just in-frame clones and leaves some out. This sample's table reports tens of thousands of clones. The sample was PBMCs. The receptors come from a female donor in good health and CMV-seropositive.

The chain recombines TRBV6-1 with TRBJ2-1; TRBD2 agrees at 9 bases. The CDR3 sequence is 15 residues long. V lost 3 bases to trimming and J lost 4 bases; unmatched junction nucleotides: 4. The germline V gene has CDR1 MNHNS and CDR2 SASEGT. CDR3 residues: CASSEPAGGYNEQFF. The CDR3 DNA reads TGTGCCAGCAGTGAGCCAGCGGGGGGTTACAATGAGCAGTTCTTC.

J is TRBJ2-2 and V is TRBV5-1; D gene ambiguous. The CDR3 runs to 14 residues. Germline CDR1 reads SGHRS; CDR2 reads YFSETQ. V shed 4 bases and J shed 6 bases, with 13 bases lying between them. The chain's CDR3 is CASSPPLSAGELFF. The DNA of the CDR3 is TGCGCCAGCAGCCCTCCACTATCCGCCGGGGAGCTGTTTTTT.